The 24 T cell receptor beta chains given below trace back to one sample, sequenced in a study of T-cell memory formation after mild COVID-19. From the 5' RACE reads, TCRdb called clonotypes with MiXCR, one entry per CDR3 protein. The sample comprises 250,000 to 300,000 distinct CDR3 sequences, roughly 17% of which are singletons, and 22% rests with the top ten. What was sequenced was PBMCs or a T cell subset sorted from them (not recorded which). The receptors come from a man younger than 30 who had mild COVID-19 (a few samples of this study predate the infection). Cell type and time point are not known.

The chain joins TRBV14 to TRBJ2-1, with D perhaps TRBD1 (5 bases). The V gene's germline CDR1 is SGHDN and CDR2 FVKESK. The length of the CDR3 is 14 residues. With 4 bases removed from V and 4 bases from J, the gap between germline ends came to 11 bases. CDR3 loop: CASSPANRYNEQFF. CDR3 coding DNA: TGTGCCAGCAGCCCGGCCAACAGGTACAATGAGCAGTTCTTC.

The chain is built from TRBV4-1 and TRBJ2-2; TRBD2 matches 11 bases. Germline CDR1 reads MGHRA; CDR2 reads YSYEKL. The ends lost 4 bases at V and 6 bases at J; junction bases unmatched: 1. This CDR3 contains 14 residues. CDR3 sequence (DNA): TGCGCCAGCAGCCTGGGACTAGCGGCCGGGGAGCTGTTTTTT. Its protein is CASSLGLAAGELFF.

V gene TRBV6-5 combines with J gene TRBJ1-5; D uncertain. The CDR3 has 12 amino acids. Trimming cost V 5 bases and J 6 bases, with 8 bases left between them. Germline CDR1 reads MNHEY; CDR2 reads SVGAGI. The CDR3 DNA sequence: TGTGCCAGCAGTCGACCGGGTCAGCCCCAGCATTTT. It specifies CASSRPGQPQHF.

V gene TRBV7-2 combines with J gene TRBJ2-1; 8 bases map to TRBD2. Trimming removed 5 bases from V and 15 bases from J; junction bases left unmatched: 9. Germline V gives CDR1 SGHTA, CDR2 FQGNSA. The CDR3 length is 12 residues. CDR3 sequence reads: CASSRSGGPGFF. The CDR3 DNA sequence: TGTGCCAGCAGCCGATCGGGGGGGCCGGGGTTCTTC.

This clonotype has a count of ten or more. This chain connects TRBV20-1 to TRBJ2-2; D gene unclear. V was clipped by 5 bases and J by 3 bases, with 7 bases between them. The CDR3 spans 12 residues. The V gene's germline CDR1 is DFQATT and CDR2 SNEGSKA (reference sequence). This chain's CDR3 is CSAPHDTGELFF. Written as DNA, the CDR3 is TGCAGTGCTCCTCATGACACCGGGGAGCTGTTTTTT.

There are a few counts of this clonotype. The V gene is TRBV4-3, the J gene TRBJ1-2; D is undetermined. The CDR3 contains 13 residues. CDR1 is LGHNA, CDR2 YSLEER, per germline. The V gene lost 0 bases and the J gene lost 7 bases, with 9 bases spanning the gap. CDR3 DNA: TGCGCCAGCAGCCAAGATCTTCGAAGTGGCTACACCTTC. Residues: CASSQDLRSGYTF.

This clonotype was seen a few times. This chain joins TRBV12-3 or TRBV12-4 and TRBJ1-1; TRBD1 matches at 7 bases. The CDR3 has 14 amino acids. J lost 2 bases, V lost 4 bases, and 4 bases had no gene match. The CDR3 DNA reads as TGTGCCAGCAGTTCCGGGACAGACAACACTGAAGCTTTCTTT. Translated, it gives CASSSGTDNTEAFF.

This clonotype was found a few times. This chain uses TRBV20-1 with TRBJ2-3, with D maybe TRBD2 (6 bases). CDR3 size: 16 residues. Trimming shortened V by 2 bases and J by 4 bases, and 19 bases separated the two germline ends. Germline CDR1 is DFQATT and CDR2 is SNEGSKA (reference sequence). The CDR3 loop is CSARRGAGTRSDTQYF. Written as DNA, the CDR3 is TGCAGTGCTAGACGAGGCGCGGGGACTCGATCAGATACGCAGTATTTT.

This clonotype was seen a handful of times. The rearrangement uses TRBV5-1 and TRBJ1-4; D is unresolved. Trimming stripped 2 bases from V and 2 bases from J, with 7 bases between. This CDR3 contains 14 residues. Germline assignment: CDR1 SGHRS and CDR2 YFSETQ. Here the CDR3 reads CASSFFATNEKLFF. For the CDR3, the DNA is TGCGCCAGCAGCTTCTTTGCGACTAATGAAAAACTGTTTTTT.

This clonotype has a handful of counts. This rearrangement joins TRBV5-1 to TRBJ1-1; 7 positions match TRBD1. The CDR3 covers 14 residues. The V gene end was trimmed by 0 bases and the J gene end by 7 bases; junction bases not matched to a gene: 6. Germline loops: CDR1 SGHRS, CDR2 YFSETQ. The CDR3 loop is CASSLGDSVSEAFF. The CDR3, as DNA: TGCGCCAGCAGCTTGGGGGACAGCGTAAGTGAAGCTTTCTTT.

This rearrangement joins TRBV7-2 to TRBJ2-1; D possibly uses TRBD1 or TRBD2 (6 bases each). Looked up from germline, CDR1 is SGHTA and CDR2 is FQGNSA. V was clipped by 4 bases and J by 1 base, with 14 bases between them. The CDR3 has 16 amino acids. The CDR3, as DNA: TGTGCCAGCAGCTCTCTAGGGGGGATTTCCTACAATGAGCAGTTCTTC. Translating gives CASSSLGGISYNEQFF.

This clonotype came up a few times. The CDR3 nucleotides are TGTGCCAGCAGGCCGTCGGGCTACGGCACAGATACGCAGTATTTT. Translated: CASRPSGYGTDTQYF. This chain links TRBV2 with TRBJ2-3; D unclear. Between the trimmed V and J ends, which lost 6 bases and 1 base, there was a span of 14 bases. The CDR3 has 15 amino acids. Germline CDR1 and CDR2: SNHLY and FYNNEI.

This clonotype was counted ten times or more. The chain couples TRBV12-3 or TRBV12-4 to TRBJ2-2, with a weak D call TRBD1 (5 bases). The V gene lost 2 bases and the J gene lost 0 bases, with 7 bases spanning the gap. CDR3 size: 15 residues. CDR3: CASSLQGTNTGELFF. In DNA form, the CDR3 reads TGTGCCAGCAGTTTACAGGGTACGAACACCGGGGAGCTGTTTTTT.

The J gene is TRBJ2-3, the V gene TRBV9, with D unresolved. The germline gives CDR1 SGDLS, CDR2 YYNGEE. This CDR3 has 16 amino acids. The ends were cut back, 1 base at V and 1 base at J, with 13 bases in the middle. The CDR3 bases are TGTGCCAGCAGCGTACTCTATAGTGGGGGCACAGATACGCAGTATTTT. This translates into CASSVLYSGGTDTQYF.

The chain recombines TRBV20-1 with TRBJ2-5; the D gene is possibly TRBD2 (5 bases). The CDR3 loop spans 14 amino acids. V was cut by 0 bases and J by 2 bases, with 10 bases left in between. In germline, CDR1 is DFQATT, CDR2 SNEGSKA (reference sequence). The CDR3 protein is CSARETNKQETQYF. CDR3 nucleotides: TGCAGTGCTAGAGAGACTAACAAACAAGAGACCCAGTACTTC.

This clonotype was picked up a small number of times. V usage is TRBV3-1 and J usage is TRBJ2-3; D call uncertain. Trimming removed 4 bases from V and 1 base from J, with 12 bases in between. The CDR3 runs to 15 residues. Germline CDR1 and CDR2: LGHDT and YNNKEL (reference sequence). CDR3 sequence: CASSPVRQRTDTQYF. For the CDR3, the DNA is TGTGCCAGCAGCCCCGTACGACAACGCACAGATACGCAGTATTTT.

This clonotype was recorded many times. The CDR3: CASSPTGQGGNTIYF. CDR3 bases: TGTGCCAGCAGCCCTACCGGACAGGGGGGAAACACCATATATTTT. This sequence joins TRBV2 and TRBJ1-3; 9 positions agree with TRBD1. Germline V lookup: CDR1 SNHLY, CDR2 FYNNEI. V gave up 6 bases and J gave up 4 bases; unmatched junction bases: 7. The length of the CDR3 is 15 residues.

The genes are TRBV3-1 and TRBJ2-7; D call uncertain. Between the trimmed V and J ends, which lost 5 bases and 1 base, there was a span of 15 bases. The CDR3 runs to 15 residues. In germline, CDR1 is LGHDT, CDR2 YNNKEL (reference sequence). The chain's CDR3 is CASSERSRASYEQYF. The CDR3, as DNA: TGTGCCAGCAGCGAACGCTCCCGAGCTTCCTACGAGCAGTACTTC.

The chain links TRBV7-4 to TRBJ2-7; D unresolved. The V end lost 3 bases, the J end lost 2 bases, and 8 bases lay between the germline ends. This CDR3 spans 13 amino acids. Germline CDR1 SGHVT, CDR2 SQSDAQ. The CDR3 DNA is TGTGCCAGCAGCTTGACCTCTCCCTACGAGCAGTACTTC. Amino acid sequence: CASSLTSPYEQYF.

There are a few counts of this clonotype. The chain recombines TRBV13 with TRBJ1-1; D is perhaps TRBD1 (5 bases). Trimming cost V 3 bases and J 11 bases, with 7 bases left between them. There are 10 residues in the CDR3. Per the germline V gene, CDR1 is PRHDT and CDR2 is FYEKMQ (reference sequence). DNA of the CDR3: TGTGCCAGCAGCTTGGGGGATGCTTTCTTT. Translating it yields CASSLGDAFF.

This clonotype was counted many times. The gene calls are TRBV4-1 and TRBJ1-2; D is undetermined. V lost 0 bases, J lost 4 bases, and 12 bases lay in between. The CDR3 extends over 15 amino acids. Germline CDR1 is MGHRA and CDR2 is YSYEKL. The CDR3 loop is CASSQDHQARYGYTF. The CDR3 bases are TGCGCCAGCAGCCAAGATCACCAGGCGCGCTATGGCTACACCTTC.

In this sample, this clonotype turned up a few times. This chain uses TRBV5-1 with TRBJ2-7, with D possibly matching TRBD1 (6 bases). V was pared by 1 base and J by 3 bases, with 14 bases between. This CDR3 comprises 15 residues. Germline V gene data show CDR1 as SGHRS and CDR2 as YFSETQ. This CDR3 reads CASSLFPGVDYEQYF. The DNA for the CDR3 is TGCGCCAGCAGCTTGTTTCCAGGGGTCGACTACGAGCAGTACTTC.

This clonotype was detected a few times. The chain has TRBV18 and TRBJ1-4; D remains ambiguous. This CDR3 region has 14 residues. Germline loops: CDR1 KGHSH, CDR2 LQKENI. The V gene lost 3 bases and the J gene lost 4 bases, with 9 bases spanning the gap. CDR3 in DNA: TGTGCCAGCTCACCGAGGACCGATAATGAAAAACTGTTTTTT. It yields the protein CASSPRTDNEKLFF.

This clonotype came up a few times. V gene TRBV11-2 combines with J gene TRBJ1-5; 11 bases align to TRBD1. The CDR3 runs to 15 residues. Trimming at V came to 1 base and at J to 6 bases, leaving 2 bases not matched to a gene. The germline V gene has CDR1 SGHAT and CDR2 FQNNGV. The CDR3, as DNA: TGTGCCAGCAGCTTAGGGACAGGGGGCAGTCAGCCCCAGCATTTT. The encoded protein is CASSLGTGGSQPQHF.